The 26 T cell receptor beta chains reported below all come from one sample, sequenced in a study of T cells in tumors after PD-1 blockade. Produced via immunoSEQ multiplex PCR; TCRdb's table is partial and in-frame only. The profile shows about 33,000 clones, around four fifths of them singletons. The sample in question was PBMCs, obtained before anti-PD-1 treatment. The receptors were gathered from a human donor with basal cell carcinoma.

V and J are TRBV25-1 and TRBJ2-2, with no clear D. The CDR3 runs to 14 residues. V dropped 5 bases and J dropped 3 bases, with 10 bases sitting between them. The germline CDR1 and CDR2 sequences are MGHDK and SYGVNS. The CDR3 spells CASSPSRYTGELFF. DNA for the CDR3: TGTGCCAGCAGTCCAAGCCGGTACACCGGGGAGCTGTTTTTT.

The gene calls are TRBV24-1 and TRBJ2-3; D gene uncertain. Trimming removed 2 bases at V and 6 bases at J, with 8 bases between. The germline V gene encodes CDR1 KGHDR and CDR2 SFDVKD. The CDR3 runs to 13 residues. This chain's CDR3 is CATSDSWGDTQYF. Written as DNA, the CDR3 is TGTGCCACCAGTGATTCCTGGGGTGATACGCAGTATTTT.

The CDR3 DNA reads as TGTGCCAGCTCACCCCCGGGACTAGCGGGATTCAATGAGCAGTTCTTC. It encodes CASSPPGLAGFNEQFF. The chain couples TRBV18 to TRBJ2-1, with TRBD2 matching over 13 bases. After removal of 3 bases from V and 6 bases from J, the junction contained 5 bases not matched to a gene. This CDR3 region has 16 residues. Germline assignment: CDR1 KGHSH and CDR2 LQKENI. The whole variable domain, filled in from reference TRBV18 and TRBJ2-1, reads NAGVMQNPRHLVRRRGQEARLRCSPMKGHSHVYWYRQLPEEGLKFMVYLQKENIIDESGMPKERFSAEFPKEGPSILRIQQVVRGDSAAYFCASSPPGLAGFNEQFFGPGTRLTVL.

This chain uses TRBV4-2 with TRBJ1-1; D call uncertain. The germline gives CDR1 LGHNA, CDR2 YNFKEQ. There are 15 residues in the CDR3. V lost 2 bases and J 1 base, leaving 11 bases between the germline ends. CDR3 protein: CASSQHLAGNTEAFF. The DNA of the CDR3 is TGTGCCAGCAGCCAACACCTTGCCGGGAACACTGAAGCTTTCTTT.

The chain employs TRBV6-1 and TRBJ2-7; weak D call: TRBD1 (6 bases). The CDR3 runs to 15 residues. V was cut by 2 bases and J by 2 bases, with 13 bases left in between. In germline, CDR1 is MNHNS, CDR2 SASEGT. CDR3 region: CASSEWSGQPYEQYF. In DNA, the CDR3 is TGTGCCAGCAGTGAATGGAGTGGACAGCCCTACGAGCAGTACTTC.

V is TRBV7-2 and J is TRBJ1-4, with D possibly matching TRBD1 (5 bases). The length of the CDR3 is 14 residues. Germline loops: CDR1 SGHTA, CDR2 FQGNSA. The V end lost 5 bases, the J end lost 4 bases, and 11 bases lay between the germline ends. Here the CDR3 reads CASSRTLVNEKLFF. The CDR3 DNA follows: TGTGCCAGCAGCCGGACACTCGTTAATGAAAAACTGTTTTTT. The whole variable domain, remainder taken from reference TRBV7-2 and TRBJ1-4, is GAGVSQSPSNKVTEKGKDVELRCDPISGHTALYWYRQSLGQGLEFLIYFQGNSAPDKSGLPSDRFSAERTGGSVSTLTIQRTQQEDSAVYLCASSRTLVNEKLFFGSGTQLSVL.

The CDR3 region has the DNA TGTGCCAGCAGTCGGAGCACAGATACGCAGTATTTT. Translation: CASSRSTDTQYF. The chain carries TRBV4-2 and TRBJ2-3, with unresolved D. Germline V gene lookup returns CDR1 LGHNA and CDR2 YNFKEQ. CDR3 size: 12 residues. V was cut by 6 bases and J by 0 bases, with 4 bases left in between.

The rearrangement uses TRBV25-1 and TRBJ2-3, with D possibly matching TRBD1 (5 bases). Germline V lookup: CDR1 MGHDK, CDR2 SYGVNS. The length of the CDR3 is 17 residues. V lost 4 bases and J lost 6, with 23 bases in between. The CDR3 sequence: CASSGRNAARGEDTQYF. Here the CDR3 DNA reads TGTGCCAGCAGTGGACGGAATGCGGCTAGGGGTGAGGATACGCAGTATTTT.

This clone turned up a few times. The V and J genes are TRBV6-2 or TRBV6-3 and TRBJ2-7; perhaps TRBD1 as D (5 bases). V shed 0 bases and J shed 4 bases, with 13 bases lying between them. The CDR3 extends over 15 amino acids. Germline V gives CDR1 MNHEY, CDR2 SVGEGT. CDR3 in DNA: TGTGCCAGCAGTTACTCGAGTGGGGCGGCATACGAGCAGTACTTC. Its protein is CASSYSSGAAYEQYF.

The rearrangement links TRBV2 to TRBJ2-7; D call uncertain. With 5 bases removed from V and 2 bases from J, the gap between germline ends came to 7 bases. Germline V gives CDR1 SNHLY, CDR2 FYNNEI. The CDR3 consists of 12 residues. The DNA of the CDR3 is TGTGCCAGCAGTCCAACCGCCTACGAGCAGTACTTC. Encoded protein: CASSPTAYEQYF.

Details on this clone: One junction end does not reproduce the germline sequence, and a read error may be involved. The genes are TRBV5-1 and TRBJ1-1; D gene ambiguous. Germline V lookup: CDR1 SGHRS, CDR2 YFSETQ. The CDR3 covers 13 residues. The CDR3 DNA sequence: TGCGCCAGCACCTTGGGTGGGAACACTGAAGCTTTCTTT. Its protein is CASTLGGNTEAFF.

The chain employs TRBV24-1 and TRBJ2-3; D is undetermined. Between the trimmed V and J ends, which lost 5 bases and 4 bases, there was a span of 9 bases. This CDR3 has 13 amino acids. The germline V gene has CDR1 KGHDR and CDR2 SFDVKD. CDR3 sequence reads: CATSARWADTQYF. The CDR3 coding sequence is TGTGCCACCAGTGCCCGGTGGGCAGATACGCAGTATTTT.

By sample fraction, this clone is medium-sized. J is TRBJ2-3 and V is TRBV12-3 or TRBV12-4; the D gene could be TRBD1 or TRBD2 (5 bases each). There are 13 residues in the CDR3. Trimming removed 9 bases at V and 6 bases at J, with 16 bases between. For the CDR3, the DNA is TGTGCCAGTAGGGACCTCACCGCTGATACGCAGTATTTT. This gives the protein CASRDLTADTQYF.

The J gene is TRBJ1-1, the V gene TRBV27, with 9 bases that match TRBD1. J was trimmed by 3 bases and V by 5 bases; bases with no gene match: 10. The length of the CDR3 is 16 residues. The V gene's germline CDR1 is MNHEY and CDR2 SMNVEV (reference sequence). Here the CDR3 reads CASSPGQGIQDTEAFF. CDR3 DNA: TGTGCCAGCAGTCCTGGACAGGGGATACAGGACACTGAAGCTTTCTTT.

The rearrangement joins TRBV7-3 to TRBJ1-1, with D unclear. The CDR3 loop spans 13 amino acids. In germline, CDR1 is SGHTA, CDR2 FQGTGA. V lost 4 bases to trimming and J lost 1 base, with 7 bases between them. This chain's CDR3 is CASSSSENTEAFF. DNA of the CDR3: TGTGCCAGCAGCTCTTCAGAGAACACTGAAGCTTTCTTT.

The V call is TRBV24-1, the J call TRBJ2-1, with D possibly matching TRBD2 (6 bases). The V gene lost 9 bases and the J gene lost 10 bases, with 21 bases spanning the gap. The CDR3 is made up of 14 amino acids. Germline V gene sequence: CDR1 KGHDR, CDR2 SFDVKD. This CDR3 is CATGRGGPSDEQFF. The CDR3 region has the DNA TGTGCCACCGGGCGCGGAGGGCCGTCTGACGAGCAGTTCTTC.

CDR3 coding DNA: TGTGCCAGCAGTTTCAGGCAGGGTCGGGCAGATACGCAGTATTTT. Translating gives CASSFRQGRADTQYF. V and J are TRBV28 and TRBJ2-3; TRBD1 might be the D (5 bases). V lost 3 bases and J lost 4, with 14 bases in between. The CDR3 loop spans 15 amino acids. The germline CDR1 and CDR2 sequences are MDHEN and SYDVKM.

This clone was detected only a few times. The V call is TRBV5-4, the J call TRBJ2-7; tentative D call: TRBD2 (6 bases). V was clipped by 3 bases and J by 5 bases, with 12 bases between them. The CDR3 is made up of 13 amino acids. Germline CDR1 is SGHNT and CDR2 is YYREEE (reference sequence). CDR3 amino acids: CASSSSPGDEQYF. The CDR3 nucleotides are TGTGCCAGCAGCTCCTCCCCGGGAGACGAGCAGTACTTC.

This chain uses TRBV30 with TRBJ2-7; D may be TRBD1 (5 bases). Trimming took off 4 bases at V and 3 bases at J, with 13 bases between the two ends. Germline lookup yields CDR1 GTSNPN and CDR2 SVGIG (reference sequence). The CDR3 is 13 amino acids. CDR3 sequence: CAWTNGHLYEQYF. Here the CDR3 DNA reads TGTGCCTGGACAAACGGACACCTCTACGAGCAGTACTTC.

The V call is TRBV6-6, the J call TRBJ2-3; no firm D call. V was trimmed by 6 bases and J by 0 bases, leaving 10 bases between them. The CDR3 loop spans 14 amino acids. Per germline, CDR1 MNHNY and CDR2 SVGAGI (reference sequence). The CDR3 reads CASSPTVSTDTQYF. The CDR3 DNA sequence: TGTGCCAGCAGCCCCACTGTTAGCACAGATACGCAGTATTTT.

Note on this clone: A junction end diverges from the germline sequence, so it may reflect a read error. The chain combines TRBV27 with TRBJ2-2, with D perhaps given as TRBD1 or TRBD2 (6 bases each). Germline V CDR1 and CDR2: MNHEY, SMNVEV (reference sequence). The CDR3 is 16 amino acids. The CDR3 is CASTLNGGSDTGELFF. The DNA for the CDR3 is TGTGCCAGCACTTTAAACGGGGGCTCGGACACCGGGGAGCTGTTTTTT.

Concerning this clone itself: It is likely a read error, because the conserved phenylalanine at the end of the CDR3 is missing. The DNA is omitted, as the CDR3 cannot be located on it reliably, and the CDR3 follows TCRdb's listing. This chain joins TRBV5-6 and TRBJ2-3; the table's D call of TRBD2 was not tested on the DNA. The CDR3 numbers 13 amino acids, ends counted. Germline assignment: CDR1 SGHDT and CDR2 YYEEEE. CDR3 region: CASSRFTSGGPVE.

This clone was recorded a few times. The V gene is TRBV23-1, the J gene TRBJ1-1, with 9 bases matching TRBD1. TRBV23-1 is flagged as an ORF with uncertain function. This CDR3 region has 15 residues. With V trimmed by 3 bases and J by 4 bases, 6 bases remained unmatched. CDR3 in amino acids: CASSQEQGAGTEAFF. The CDR3 DNA reads TGCGCCAGCAGTCAGGAACAGGGGGCTGGCACTGAAGCTTTCTTT.

V gene TRBV27 combines with J gene TRBJ1-2; 7 bases are a match to TRBD1. The CDR3 contains 13 residues. The ends lost 4 bases at V and 13 bases at J; junction bases unmatched: 12. In germline, CDR1 is MNHEY, CDR2 SMNVEV (reference sequence). The CDR3 DNA sequence: TGTGCCAGCAGTTCCCTGACAGGGAGCACATCCACCTTC. This encodes CASSSLTGSTSTF.

The V and J genes are TRBV7-2 and TRBJ2-5; D not resolved. Trimming removed 2 bases at V and 4 bases at J, with 8 bases between. Germline CDR1 SGHTA, CDR2 FQGNSA. CDR3 length equals 13 residues. Here the CDR3 reads CASSLQHRETQYF. In DNA form, the CDR3 reads TGTGCCAGCAGCTTACAACACCGAGAGACCCAGTACTTC.

This rearrangement joins TRBV7-9 to TRBJ1-6; TRBD1 might be the D (5 bases). CDR3 length: 19 residues. Germline V gene sequence: CDR1 SEHNR, CDR2 FQNEAQ (reference sequence). V was pared by 2 bases and J by 0 bases, with 17 bases between. The CDR3 here is CASSLWLRGVASYNSPLHF. The CDR3, as DNA: TGTGCCAGCAGCTTATGGCTCCGAGGGGTTGCCTCCTATAATTCACCCCTCCACTTT.